This T cell receptor beta chain originates from a study of vaccination effects on CD4 cells after COVID-19 (dated by TCRdb to between 2021 and 2024). As for the study more broadly: Two doses of either the BNT162b2 or the mRNA-1273 mRNA SARS-CoV-2 vaccine were administered to participants. Pre-vaccine samples were collected from a couple of convalescent patients 16 days and one week before the first dose, corresponding to 142 and 148 days after COVID-19 diagnosis. Cultures from other donors in the study were sequenced with the Oncomine TCR Beta short-read assay on an Illumina iSeq 100. Altogether, nine to ten COVID-19 convalescent patients and a few SARS-CoV-2-naive healthy vaccine recipients made up the full study. In both COVID-19 convalescent patients and infection-naive vaccine recipients, the study compared SARS-CoV-2 spike-specific CD4+ TCR repertoires from before mRNA vaccination with those from after it.

The ViraFEST assay stimulated PBMC with viral peptide pools and then used TCR sequencing to identify antigen-specific CD4+ T cell clonotypes by expansion. After around 10 days of culture, CD4+ T cells were isolated with the EasySep CD4+ T cell isolation kit. PCR-confirmed SARS-CoV-2 infection had occurred in convalescent patients between March and December 2020, before the Alpha, Beta and Delta variants emerged in the United States. Approximately 2 million PBMC per well were cultured with 9 to 10 ug/ml peptides in IMDM containing about 5% human AB serum, around 9.7 IU/ml IL-2 and gentamicin. On days 3 and 7, half of the culture medium was replaced with fresh IL-2-containing medium. Unless noted otherwise, every peptide stimulation condition was grown in triplicate wells. Using Ficoll-Paque Plus gradient centrifugation, PBMC were separated from whole blood and then either used fresh or cryopreserved at -140C. Genomic DNA was extracted from cultured CD4+ T cells with the QIAamp micro DNA kit.

After removal of 2 bases from V and 11 bases from J, the junction retains 7 bases not matched to a gene. As encoded in the germline V gene, CDR1 is MNHNS while CDR2 is SASEGT. The CDR3 goes from the cysteine to the phenylalanine over 14 residues. Only the CDR3 DNA stays, 42 bases, in frame from base 1. Findings and caveats that apply to the study as a whole: Only a small number of convalescent patients were included, and no early post-infection timepoints were available, which limited the study. Among convalescent patients, the spike-reactive repertoire after vaccination was made up mainly of new vaccine-induced clones that were largely distinct from the clones induced by infection. Both infection-induced and vaccine-induced clones contracted markedly at late post-vaccination timepoints, which is consistent with waning T cell responses.

The method behind the library was the immunoSEQ multiplex PCR assay. DNA from the cultured and isolated CD4+ T cells underwent TCR beta CDR3 sequencing. Per the authors' processing: Non-productive TCR sequences were removed, reads were trimmed to the CDR3 region, and CDR3s of at least 7 amino acids were retained. The MANAFEST web app was used to identify antigen-specific clonotypes by comparing expansion in peptide wells with expansion in reference cultures. Positive clones required FDR<0.05 expansion versus reference and all other wells, odds ratio above 5, and frequency above 0.1% in two replicate wells. Clonotypes significantly expanded in SARS-CoV-2 spike wells and in at least one common cold coronavirus spike condition were defined as cross-reactive. Levenshtein distance calculated with the stringdist R package was used to assess CDR3 similarity, and unrooted trees were constructed with ape in R 3.6.1. TCRdb's version of the immuneACCESS table is confined to in-frame rearrangements and falls short of the full clone set. An unresolved V gene accounts for under half of the shortfall where checked; the remainder is of unknown origin. Clonal size and the V and J genes are those of that table, whereas D and trimming came from the DNA. A total of fewer than 40,000 clones appear in this sample, about 69% of them only once. The top ten clonotypes cover 25% to 30% of the sample.

To note about this clone: This receptor's antigen is unknown. Base-call qualities are not available, and no considerably larger clone is one nucleotide away.

This sequence uses TRBV6-1 and TRBJ1-5, with TRBD1 matching 9 junction bases. The TCR originated in a human donor who had a prior SARS-CoV-2 infection. Sequences were derived from CD4+ T cells from PBMCs cultured with a peptide pool, sampled before COVID-19 vaccination. The CDR3 here reads CASSERDRVSAQHF. Here is the DNA: TGTGCCAGCAGTGAACGGGACAGGGTTTCGGCCCAGCATTTT.